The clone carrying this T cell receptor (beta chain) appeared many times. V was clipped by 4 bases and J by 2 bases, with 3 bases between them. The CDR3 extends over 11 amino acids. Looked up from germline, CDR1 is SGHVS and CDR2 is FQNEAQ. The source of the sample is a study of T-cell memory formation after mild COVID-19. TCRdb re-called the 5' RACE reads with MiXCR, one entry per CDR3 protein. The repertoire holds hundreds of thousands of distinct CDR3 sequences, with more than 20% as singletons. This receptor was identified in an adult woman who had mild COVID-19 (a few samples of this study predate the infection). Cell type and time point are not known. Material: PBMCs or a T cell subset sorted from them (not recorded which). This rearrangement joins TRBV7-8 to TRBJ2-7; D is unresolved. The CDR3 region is CASSSTYEQYF. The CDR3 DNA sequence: TGTGCCAGCAGCTCCACCTACGAGCAGTACTTC.